What follows are 21 T cell receptor beta chains derived from one specimen sequenced in a study of blood T cells in healthy people across ages. Next came a second PCR, run for about 6 to 11 cycles, which used a sample-barcoded 5' primer along with a J-beta primer mix. TCRdb re-called the 5' RACE reads with MiXCR, one entry per CDR3 protein. The data hold some 1.4 million distinct CDR3 sequences, with around 42% observed a single time. Specimen: blood. These TCRs come from a woman under 30 in good health.

This clonotype came up a few times. V and J are TRBV25-1 and TRBJ2-2; 8 bases align to TRBD1. The V and J ends lost 8 bases and 1 base, in that order; junction bases with no gene match: 0. Germline loops: CDR1 MGHDK, CDR2 SYGVNS. The CDR3 totals 13 residues. The CDR3 DNA is TGTGCCAGCGGGACAGGGAACACCGGGGAGCTGTTTTTT. As protein: CASGTGNTGELFF.

This clonotype was detected only a few times. V is TRBV29-1 and J is TRBJ2-1; 13 bases match TRBD2. Germline CDR1 reads SQVTM; CDR2 reads ANQGSEA. The CDR3 length is 19 residues. Trimming at V came to 5 bases and at J to 1 base, leaving 14 bases not matched to a gene. The CDR3 region is CSVLSTSGRAPLSYNEQFF. The CDR3 DNA is TGCAGCGTTCTCAGTACTAGCGGGAGGGCCCCTCTTTCCTACAATGAGCAGTTCTTC.

The genes are TRBV28 and TRBJ1-6; 8 bases align to TRBD1. Looked up from germline, CDR1 is MDHEN and CDR2 is SYDVKM. J gave up 4 bases and V 3 bases, and 2 bases lay outside the gene matches. CDR3 length: 15 residues. Here the CDR3 reads CASSFGDRYNSPLHF. The CDR3 nucleotides are TGTGCCAGCAGTTTTGGGGACAGGTATAATTCACCCCTCCACTTT. Variable domain in full (rest from reference TRBV28 and TRBJ1-6): DVKVTQSSRYLVKRTGEKVFLECVQDMDHENMFWYRQDPGLGLRLIYFSYDVKMKEKGDIPEGYSVSREKKERFSLILESASTNQTSMYLCASSFGDRYNSPLHFGNGTRLTVT.

This clonotype was recorded only once. The chain couples TRBV6-5 to TRBJ1-1, with D unresolved. CDR1 is MNHEY and CDR2 is SVGAGI in the germline V gene. The germline V and J ends were trimmed by 5 bases and 6 bases, with 10 bases remaining between them. The CDR3 length is 12 residues. CDR3 region: CASSPQFPEAFF. In DNA, the CDR3 is TGTGCCAGCAGTCCCCAGTTTCCTGAAGCTTTCTTT.

This chain connects TRBV7-3 to TRBJ2-1, with TRBD2 matching over 8 bases. CDR3 length: 13 residues. Germline values: CDR1 SGHTA, CDR2 FQGTGA. V shed 8 bases, J shed 9 bases, and the junction held 9 bases outside the gene matches. Here the CDR3 reads CASSSGLVGEQFF. The CDR3 DNA reads as TGTGCCAGCTCCTCGGGACTAGTGGGTGAGCAGTTCTTC.

The rearrangement uses TRBV5-1 and TRBJ2-3; no reliable D call. The CDR3 loop spans 13 amino acids. Between the trimmed V and J ends, which lost 7 bases and 3 bases, there was a span of 12 bases. The V gene's germline CDR1 is SGHRS and CDR2 YFSETQ. CDR3 protein: CASGRPATDTQYF. The CDR3 DNA follows: TGCGCCAGCGGCAGGCCGGCAACAGATACGCAGTATTTT.

The V gene is TRBV11-2, the J gene TRBJ2-5, with D possibly matching TRBD1 (6 bases). This CDR3 region has 14 residues. V lost 2 bases and J 11 bases, leaving 18 bases between the germline ends. Germline V gene sequence: CDR1 SGHAT, CDR2 FQNNGV. The CDR3: CASSLRGWDNEQYF. The CDR3 bases are TGTGCCAGCAGCTTAAGAGGGTGGGACAATGAGCAGTACTTC.

This chain uses TRBV15 with TRBJ1-1; TRBD1 agrees at 10 bases. With V trimmed by 1 base and J by 5 bases, 4 bases remained unmatched. CDR1 is LNHNV and CDR2 is YYDKDF in the germline V gene (reference sequence). This CDR3 is 15 amino acids long. In DNA, the CDR3 is TGTGCCACCAGCAGAGCAGGGACAGGGGCTACTGAAGCTTTCTTT. This sequence encodes CATSRAGTGATEAFF.

The chain combines TRBV20-1 with TRBJ1-1; 7 bases map to TRBD1. In germline, CDR1 is DFQATT, CDR2 SNEGSKA (reference sequence). V lost 6 bases, J lost 4 bases, and 11 bases stayed unmatched. The CDR3 runs to 14 residues. CDR3 region: CSAPAQGKVTEAFF. The CDR3 DNA follows: TGCAGTGCACCTGCACAGGGGAAGGTCACTGAAGCTTTCTTT.

V usage is TRBV10-3 and J usage is TRBJ1-4, with 7 positions matching TRBD1. V was clipped by 0 bases and J by 2 bases; unmatched bases: 9. CDR1 ENHRY and CDR2 SYGVKD come from the germline V gene. The CDR3 totals 18 residues. CDR3 nucleotides: TGTGCCATCAGTGAGTCGGTGGCAGGGGGAAGGACTAATGAAAAACTGTTTTTT. Translating it yields CAISESVAGGRTNEKLFF.

This chain connects TRBV20-1 to TRBJ2-7; possibly TRBD1 for D (6 bases). The CDR3 covers 14 residues. Trimming removed 6 bases from V and 0 bases from J, with 15 bases in between. Germline CDR1 DFQATT, CDR2 SNEGSKA (reference sequence). The CDR3 DNA is TGCAGTGCCCCGAGCAGGGACACCTCCTACGAGCAGTACTTC. Translating it yields CSAPSRDTSYEQYF.

This chain uses TRBV27 with TRBJ1-2, with 7 nucleotides matching TRBD1. Germline loops: CDR1 MNHEY, CDR2 SMNVEV (reference sequence). This CDR3 comprises 14 residues. The V gene end was trimmed by 0 bases and the J gene end by 5 bases; junction bases not matched to a gene: 3. CDR3 DNA: TGTGCCAGCAGTTTATCGGCAGGGGGGTATGGCTACACCTTC. This encodes CASSLSAGGYGYTF.

The chain has TRBV12-3 or TRBV12-4 and TRBJ1-1; D possibly corresponds to TRBD1 (6 bases). The CDR3 runs 13 residues. V was cut by 3 bases and J by 11 bases, with 16 bases left in between. The DNA of the CDR3 is TGTGCCAGCAGTTTTGAGGGGGGAAGGAGGGCTTTCTTT. Protein: CASSFEGGRRAFF.

The chain combines TRBV14 with TRBJ2-5, with unresolved D. The CDR3 runs to 15 residues. Germline V gene data show CDR1 as SGHDN and CDR2 as FVKESK. Trimming removed 4 bases from V and 11 bases from J, with 23 bases in between. The chain's CDR3 is CASSRLAWYYNEQYF. The CDR3 bases are TGTGCCAGCAGCCGACTCGCTTGGTACTACAATGAGCAGTACTTC.

The chain uses TRBV6-6 and TRBJ2-1; TRBD2 matches at 8 bases. Germline CDR1 MNHNY, CDR2 SVGAGI (reference sequence). This CDR3 spans 16 amino acids. V shed 6 bases and J 7 bases; nucleotides not matched to a gene: 14. In DNA form, the CDR3 reads TGTGCCAGCAGACGTAGTGGGGGGGCTAGCGGGAATGAGCAGTTCTTC. Its protein is CASRRSGGASGNEQFF.

The chain joins TRBV6-5 to TRBJ2-1; 7 bases align to TRBD2. The DNA end is more similar to TRBJ2-7, so the J call may be wrong. The CDR3 has 13 residues. The germline V gene has CDR1 MNHEY and CDR2 SVGAGI. Here the CDR3 reads CASSLTSDNEQYF. In DNA form, the CDR3 reads TGTGCCAGCAGCTTAACTAGCGACAATGAGCAGTACTTC.

Many counts were recorded for this clonotype. The junction differs from germline at one of its ends, possibly a read error. The gene calls are TRBV7-2 and TRBJ1-1, with D possibly matching TRBD1 (6 bases). The CDR3 is 13 amino acids. Germline-derived CDR1 and CDR2 are SGHTA and FQGNSA. The CDR3 here is CASSLGGLTEAFF. CDR3 bases: TGCGCCAGCAGCTTGGGGGGGCTCACTGAAGCTTTCTTT.

This clonotype was counted at least ten times. The chain recombines TRBV29-1 with TRBJ2-3, with D perhaps TRBD2 (5 bases). CDR1 and CDR2 from the germline V gene are SQVTM and ANQGSEA. This CDR3 has 12 residues. Trimming took off 3 bases at V and 4 bases at J, with 8 bases between the two ends. CDR3 protein: CSVDLGADTQYF. CDR3 DNA: TGCAGCGTTGACCTCGGGGCAGATACGCAGTATTTT.

Only a few counts were recorded for this clonotype. This sequence joins TRBV29-1 and TRBJ1-2; 8 bases align to TRBD1. Germline lookup yields CDR1 SQVTM and CDR2 ANQGSEA. V lost 2 bases, J lost 9 bases, and 11 bases stayed unmatched. This CDR3 is built from 14 residues. The CDR3 sequence is CSVESWTGSESYTF. The CDR3 nucleotides read TGCAGCGTTGAATCCTGGACAGGGTCCGAAAGCTACACCTTC.

In its sample, this clonotype was seen once. V is TRBV12-3 or TRBV12-4 and J is TRBJ1-2; weak D call: TRBD1 (5 bases). The germline V and J ends were trimmed by 7 bases and 6 bases, with 15 bases remaining between them. This CDR3 contains 13 residues. The CDR3 spells CASTIGTVDGYTF. The CDR3 bases are TGTGCCAGCACCATCGGGACGGTGGATGGCTACACCTTC.

The V and J genes are TRBV4-1 and TRBJ2-2, with 9 nucleotides matching TRBD2. The germline V gene has CDR1 MGHRA and CDR2 YSYEKL. The CDR3 loop spans 14 amino acids. With V trimmed by 4 bases and J by 6 bases, 3 bases remained unmatched. Written as DNA, the CDR3 is TGCGCCAGCAGCCCGGGACTAGCATCCGGGGAGCTGTTTTTT. Translated: CASSPGLASGELFF.